What follows are 28 T cell receptor beta chains derived from one specimen sequenced in a study of shared clonotypes between healthy human individuals. Libraries were prepared by immunoSEQ multiplex PCR; TCRdb keeps only in-frame clonotypes and omits some of them. Of fewer than 700,000 clones in the sample, just over 75% were seen once. Sequences were obtained from PBMCs. The receptors shown here come from a woman between 40 and 55 years old in good health. Some clones in this sample may be carry-over from other donors' samples.

This rearrangement joins TRBV5-1 to TRBJ1-1; TRBD1 aligns across 7 bases. Germline trimming cut 0 bases from V and 11 bases from J; bases unmatched to any gene: 13. Per germline, CDR1 SGHRS and CDR2 YFSETQ. The CDR3 is 15 residues long. DNA for the CDR3: TGCGCCAGCAGCTTGGATCTTAGAGACAGGGTTGCGGCTTTCTTT. This encodes CASSLDLRDRVAAFF.

This chain joins TRBV10-3 and TRBJ1-1, with TRBD1 matching 8 bases. J lost 5 bases, V lost 0 bases, and 5 bases had no gene match. Looked up from germline, CDR1 is ENHRY and CDR2 is SYGVKD. This CDR3 spans 15 amino acids. CDR3 amino acids: CAISESSGGITEAFF. CDR3 coding DNA: TGTGCCATCAGTGAGTCGTCAGGGGGCATAACTGAAGCTTTCTTT.

The rearrangement joins TRBV29-1 to TRBJ1-2; D is possibly TRBD1 (5 bases). Germline V gene lookup returns CDR1 SQVTM and CDR2 ANQGSEA. CDR3 length: 13 amino acids. Trimming shortened V by 2 bases and J by 8 bases, and 15 bases separated the two germline ends. The CDR3 is CSVESTSGLGYTF. The CDR3 nucleotides read TGCAGCGTTGAATCCACCTCAGGGCTCGGCTACACCTTC.

The chain links TRBV7-2 to TRBJ2-1; D assignment may be TRBD1 or TRBD2 (5 bases each). Germline V CDR1 and CDR2: SGHTA, FQGNSA. V was clipped by 1 base and J by 6 bases, with 13 bases between them. This CDR3 has 15 residues. DNA of the CDR3: TGTGCCAGCAGCTTAGTGGGGACGGCCGGCAATGAGCAGTTCTTC. Its protein is CASSLVGTAGNEQFF.

CDR3 nucleotide sequence: TGTGCCAGCAGCTTCGGCATCAGCTCCTACAATGAGCAGTTCTTC. Protein: CASSFGISSYNEQFF. The gene calls are TRBV7-8 and TRBJ2-1; D uncertain. The CDR3 covers 15 residues. Trimming left V 3 bases short and J 0 bases short, with 9 bases between. Germline values: CDR1 SGHVS, CDR2 FQNEAQ.

This clone came up once. The chain couples TRBV28 to TRBJ2-2; the D gene is possibly TRBD1 (6 bases). The CDR3 extends over 13 amino acids. Germline CDR1 MDHEN, CDR2 SYDVKM. Trimming shortened V by 5 bases and J by 3 bases, and 7 bases separated the two germline ends. CDR3 coding DNA: TGTGCCAGCAGTCGACAGGACACCGGGGAGCTGTTTTTT. Translating gives CASSRQDTGELFF. Full variable domain (missing parts from reference TRBV28 and TRBJ2-2): DVKVTQSSRYLVKRTGEKVFLECVQDMDHENMFWYRQDPGLGLRLIYFSYDVKMKEKGDIPEGYSVSREKKERFSLILESASTNQTSMYLCASSRQDTGELFFGEGSRLTVL.

This chain uses TRBV11-2 with TRBJ2-1; TRBD1 agrees at 10 bases. The CDR3 has 16 residues. The V and J ends lost 1 base and 5 bases, in that order; junction bases with no gene match: 5. Per the germline V gene, CDR1 is SGHAT and CDR2 is FQNNGV. The CDR3 DNA reads as TGTGCCAGCAGCTTAGGGGTGGGGACAGGGGACAATGAGCAGTTCTTC. It encodes CASSLGVGTGDNEQFF.

The chain joins TRBV27 to TRBJ2-7, with TRBD1 matching over 9 bases. The CDR3 spans 15 residues. Unmatched junction bases numbered 4, after V lost 4 bases and J lost 0 bases. Germline CDR1 MNHEY, CDR2 SMNVEV (reference sequence). The CDR3 reads CASSSGQGYSYEQYF. The DNA of the CDR3 is TGTGCCAGCAGTTCGGGACAGGGATACTCCTACGAGCAGTACTTC.

This clone has a single count. V usage is TRBV28 and J usage is TRBJ1-1, with D tentatively TRBD1 (5 bases). The ends were cut back, 8 bases at V and 1 base at J, with 14 bases in the middle. Germline V gene data show CDR1 as MDHEN and CDR2 as SYDVKM. The CDR3 spans 14 residues. DNA of the CDR3: TGTGCCAGCGCAATCCCAGGGCAGAACACTGAAGCTTTCTTT. Amino acids: CASAIPGQNTEAFF.

In regard to this clone: This likely stems from a read error, as it lies one base from a far larger clone. This sample also contains other DNA sequences that code for the same CDR3. This chain connects TRBV11-2 to TRBJ2-4, with D possibly matching TRBD1 (6 bases). V was pared by 5 bases and J by 2 bases, with 16 bases between. The CDR3 length is 16 residues. Germline V gene lookup returns CDR1 SGHAT and CDR2 FQNNGV. The chain's CDR3 is CASSRLQGSSKNIQYF. CDR3 DNA sequence: TGTGCCAGCAGCCGTCTGCAGGGGTCCTCCAAAAACATTCAGTACTTC.

On this clone itself: Additional DNA sequences in this sample encode the identical CDR3. The chain recombines TRBV30 with TRBJ1-5; D is unresolved. CDR3 length equals 13 residues. The germline V gene has CDR1 GTSNPN and CDR2 SVGIG (reference sequence). Between the trimmed V and J ends, which lost 0 bases and 1 base, there was a span of 4 bases. Written as DNA, the CDR3 is TGTGCCTGGAGTGTCAGCAGCAATCAGCCCCAGCATTTT. Translation: CAWSVSSNQPQHF.

The V and J genes are TRBV28 and TRBJ2-1; D not certain. The germline gives CDR1 MDHEN, CDR2 SYDVKM. The V gene lost 2 bases and the J gene lost 4 bases, with 15 bases spanning the gap. The CDR3 extends over 16 amino acids. The CDR3 here is CASSLRSRKSYNEQFF. Written as DNA, the CDR3 is TGTGCCAGCAGTTTAAGATCTAGGAAATCTTACAATGAGCAGTTCTTC.

The sample holds one count of this clone. The chain recombines TRBV5-4 with TRBJ2-1, with TRBD2 matching 8 bases. The V segment lost 4 bases and the J segment 2 bases; nucleotides outside the gene matches: 8. Germline lookup yields CDR1 SGHNT and CDR2 YYREEE (reference sequence). This CDR3 has 16 amino acids. The CDR3 DNA reads as TGTGCCAGCAGCCAAACGAGCGGGAGTACCTACAATGAGCAGTTCTTC. It is translated as CASSQTSGSTYNEQFF.

This clone came up a few times. The chain combines TRBV19 with TRBJ2-7; either TRBD1 or TRBD2 may supply D (5 bases each). From germline, CDR1 is LNHDA and CDR2 SQIVND (reference sequence). The CDR3 has 13 residues. Trimming cost V 4 bases and J 2 bases, with 9 bases left between them. Here the CDR3 reads CASSRDRTYEQYF. The CDR3 DNA reads TGTGCCAGTAGTAGGGACCGAACCTACGAGCAGTACTTC.

For this clone: A much larger clone lies one base from this, so it may be a read error. At the DNA level, this CDR3 is encoded by other sequences in the same sample as well. V gene TRBV28 combines with J gene TRBJ1-1; TRBD1 agrees at 7 bases. From germline, CDR1 is MDHEN and CDR2 SYDVKM. The CDR3 sequence is 14 residues long. CDR3 sequence reads: CASRKQGRGTEAFF. The CDR3 region has the DNA TGCGCCAGCAGGAAACAGGGGCGAGGCACTGAAGCTTTCTTT.

This clone was counted only a few times. The rearrangement uses TRBV6-5 and TRBJ2-6; D gene uncertain. The CDR3 runs 15 residues. V was cut by 10 bases and J by 0 bases, with 13 bases left in between. CDR1 is MNHEY, CDR2 SVGAGI, per germline. CDR3 amino acids: CATKQVRSGANVLTF. The CDR3 nucleotides read TGTGCCACCAAGCAGGTTCGCTCTGGGGCCAACGTCCTGACTTTC.

V gene TRBV5-1 combines with J gene TRBJ2-1; 16 nucleotides line up with TRBD2. The CDR3 is 16 residues long. Germline V gives CDR1 SGHRS, CDR2 YFSETQ. The junction had 7 bases not matched to a gene; V was cut back by 4 bases and J by 9 bases. The CDR3 DNA reads TGCGCCAGCAGCGTATCCGGGACTAGCGGGAGGGGTGAGCAGTTCTTC. Its protein is CASSVSGTSGRGEQFF.

The chain links TRBV19 to TRBJ1-2; D is possibly TRBD1 (5 bases). Trimming stripped 5 bases from V and 3 bases from J, with 10 bases between. Germline CDR1 is LNHDA and CDR2 is SQIVND (reference sequence). The CDR3 covers 13 residues. CDR3 coding DNA: TGTGCCAGTAGTGAGACAGAAGACTATGGCTACACCTTC. Amino acid sequence: CASSETEDYGYTF.

Turning to this clone: A read error is the likely source, as a far larger clone sits one nucleotide away. This same CDR3 is encoded by further DNA sequences in the sample. Written as DNA, the CDR3 is TGTGCCTCAAATCCGACTAGCGGGATGGTTCGCACCGGGGAGCTGTTTTTT. Its translation is CASNPTSGMVRTGELFF. The V call is TRBV30, the J call TRBJ2-2; 11 bases map to TRBD2. V lost 7 bases and J lost 4; bases outside the gene matches: 14. Germline V CDR1 and CDR2: GTSNPN, SVGIG (reference sequence). The CDR3 loop spans 17 amino acids.

Here the CDR3 DNA reads TGTGCCAGCAGCGTAGTGGGCTCCTATGAGCAGTTCTTC. Translated, it gives CASSVVGSYEQFF. J is TRBJ2-1 and V is TRBV9; D unresolved. V was cut by 0 bases and J by 8 bases, with 9 bases left in between. CDR1 and CDR2 (germline): SGDLS, YYNGEE. The length of the CDR3 is 13 residues.

The CDR3 spells CASSLSHPTSGAAKYF. DNA of the CDR3: TGTGCCAGCAGCTTATCCCACCCGACTAGCGGGGCAGCGAAGTACTTC. This chain joins TRBV7-2 and TRBJ2-7; TRBD2 aligns across 11 bases. Unmatched junction bases numbered 14, after V lost 2 bases and J lost 11 bases. CDR3 length: 16 residues. Germline values: CDR1 SGHTA, CDR2 FQGNSA.

The V and J genes are TRBV11-2 and TRBJ2-7, with unresolved D. Germline CDR1 reads SGHAT; CDR2 reads FQNNGV. The V end was cut by 5 bases, the J end by 6 bases, with 14 bases between. The CDR3 spans 13 residues. The CDR3 region is CASSPDISSEQYF. The CDR3 coding sequence is TGTGCCAGCAGCCCCGACATATCCAGCGAGCAGTACTTC. Complete variable domain (other parts from reference TRBV11-2 and TRBJ2-7): EAGVAQSPRYKIIEKRQSVAFWCNPISGHATLYWYQQILGQGPKLLIQFQNNGVVDDSQLPKDRFSAERLKGVDSTLKIQPAKLEDSAVYLCASSPDISSEQYFGPGTRLTVT.

The J gene is TRBJ2-5, the V gene TRBV6-5; D possibly matches TRBD1 or TRBD2 (5 bases each). This CDR3 comprises 15 residues. In germline, CDR1 is MNHEY, CDR2 SVGAGI. Trimming pared 0 bases from V and 3 bases from J, leaving 11 bases between. CDR3 residues: CASSYSSGPKETQYF. The CDR3 bases are TGTGCCAGCAGTTACTCGTCGGGGCCCAAAGAGACCCAGTACTTC.

The rearrangement links TRBV4-2 to TRBJ2-1, with TRBD2 identical over 11 bases. The V gene end was trimmed by 2 bases and the J gene end by 0 bases; junction bases not matched to a gene: 9. The CDR3 loop spans 19 amino acids. Germline-derived CDR1 and CDR2 are LGHNA and YNFKEQ. CDR3 amino acids: CASSQTGTSGSSSYNEQFF. DNA of the CDR3: TGTGCCAGCAGCCAAACCGGGACTAGCGGTTCTAGCTCCTACAATGAGCAGTTCTTC.

This clone ranks as medium-sized. Other DNA sequences within the sample encode an identical CDR3. V usage is TRBV28 and J usage is TRBJ2-4; TRBD2 is a possible D gene (5 bases). The CDR3 sequence is 13 residues long. CDR1 is MDHEN, CDR2 SYDVKM, per germline. V shed 6 bases and J shed 6 bases, with 12 bases lying between them. The CDR3 bases are TGTGCCAGCAGACTAGGGATCCTAAACATTCAGTACTTC. Encoded protein: CASRLGILNIQYF.

This chain links TRBV5-1 with TRBJ2-7, with D unclear. V was shortened by 2 bases and J by 6 bases, with 15 bases between the two germline ends. Germline CDR1 reads SGHRS; CDR2 reads YFSETQ. CDR3 size: 14 residues. CDR3 residues: CASSLAPSVGEQYF. The DNA for the CDR3 is TGCGCCAGCAGCTTAGCCCCCTCGGTTGGCGAGCAGTACTTC.

Only one count was recorded for this clone. V usage is TRBV5-4 and J usage is TRBJ2-7, with D unclear. Germline V lookup: CDR1 SGHNT, CDR2 YYREEE (reference sequence). V lost 0 bases to trimming and J lost 7 bases, with 11 bases between them. The CDR3 consists of 13 residues. The DNA for the CDR3 is TGTGCCAGCAGCTTGGGTTCCAGTCTAGAGCAGTACTTC. It specifies CASSLGSSLEQYF.

This clone was observed once. With a much larger clone just one base away, this may be a read error. The gene calls are TRBV6-1 and TRBJ1-1; D is undetermined. Germline-derived CDR1 and CDR2 are MNHNS and SASEGT. The CDR3 has 13 residues. Trimming cost V 8 bases and J 4 bases, with 14 bases left between them. The CDR3 here is CASDSHWITEAFF. DNA of the CDR3: TGTGCCAGCGATTCCCACTGGATCACTGAAGCTTTCTTT.